This T cell receptor beta chain was identified during a study of blood T cell repertoires in COVID-19. Study as a whole: The origin of the acute and convalescent COVID-19 samples was the United States, Italy and Spain. The analysed material was cDNA or gDNA that came from T cells, B-cell-depleted T cells, or PBMCs.

Original data processing: Reference gene primer amplification gave estimated nucleated cell counts. The data were produced by immunoSEQ multiplex PCR, yet TCRdb's version contains in-frame clones alone and is incomplete. The V and J calls and clone size were taken over from that table, and D and trimming were inferred from the DNA. The data hold fewer than 130,000 clones, with roughly nine tenths observed a single time. Germline CDR1 reads SNHLY; CDR2 reads FYNNEI. With V trimmed by 0 bases and J by 7 bases, 4 bases remained unmatched. This CDR3 is built from 15 residues. The V call is TRBV2, the J call TRBJ2-1, with TRBD2 matching over 9 bases. This TCR was sampled from a woman at least 80 years old with acute or convalescent COVID-19. The sample consisted of peripheral blood. The CDR3 is CASSEALAGINEQFF. CDR3 coding DNA: TGTGCCAGCAGTGAAGCGCTAGCGGGGATAAATGAGCAGTTCTTC. The full variable domain, completed using reference TRBV2 and TRBJ2-1, is EPEVTQTPSHQVTQMGQEVILRCVPISNHLYFYWYRQILGQKVEFLVSFYNNEISEKSEIFDDQFSVERPDGSNFTLKIRSTKLEDSAMYFCASSEALAGINEQFFGPGTRLTVL.